A single sample gave rise to the 29 T cell receptor beta chains below, sequenced in a study of graft-versus-host responses after intestinal transplantation. Using immunoSEQ multiplex PCR, the repertoire was profiled, and TCRdb retains in-frame clones only, with some absent. Here the sample spans roughly 7,800 clones, roughly 29% being singletons. The specimen comprised alloreactive CD4+ T cells from a mixed lymphocyte reaction culture, sampled before intestinal transplant. Regarding subset: CFSE-low proliferating T cells sorted from roughly six-day pre-transplant mixed lymphocyte reaction (GvH or HvG direction). The receptors come from a human patient who received an intestinal transplant.

The chain uses TRBV18 and TRBJ2-3, with TRBD1 identical over 9 bases. CDR1 is KGHSH and CDR2 is LQKENI in the germline V gene. After removal of 3 bases from V and 0 bases from J, the junction contained 4 bases not matched to a gene. The CDR3 has 16 amino acids. The CDR3 DNA reads TGTGCCAGCTCACCGCCCGGGACAGGGAGCACAGATACGCAGTATTTT. Its protein product is CASSPPGTGSTDTQYF.

The chain links TRBV27 to TRBJ2-3; D may be TRBD1 (5 bases). V was clipped by 3 bases and J by 9 bases, with 13 bases between them. CDR3 length: 13 residues. Germline V gene sequence: CDR1 MNHEY, CDR2 SMNVEV (reference sequence). Here the CDR3 DNA reads TGTGCCAGCAGTTTTCTCTACTCAGGGACGCAGTATTTT. Translating it yields CASSFLYSGTQYF.

In this sample, this clone turned up a few times. The chain is built from TRBV9 and TRBJ2-7; D unclear. V lost 2 bases to trimming and J lost 2 bases, with 11 bases between them. The CDR3 loop spans 14 amino acids. Germline CDR1 and CDR2: SGDLS and YYNGEE. Written as DNA, the CDR3 is TGTGCCAGCAGCGTTCTATCACGCCCCTACGAGCAGTACTTC. Its protein product is CASSVLSRPYEQYF.

V gene TRBV11-3 combines with J gene TRBJ2-7; D perhaps matches TRBD1 (5 bases). Germline V lookup: CDR1 SGHNT, CDR2 YENEEA. This CDR3 spans 14 amino acids. Trimming removed 2 bases from V and 5 bases from J, with 13 bases in between. CDR3 sequence reads: CASSLRAGLNEQYF. CDR3 coding DNA: TGTGCCAGCAGCTTAAGGGCAGGGTTGAACGAGCAGTACTTC.

V usage is TRBV5-1 and J usage is TRBJ2-2; no clear D gene. CDR3 length: 15 residues. Germline assignment: CDR1 SGHRS and CDR2 YFSETQ. The germline V and J ends were trimmed by 2 bases and 2 bases, with 10 bases remaining between them. CDR3 sequence reads: CASSFSSYNTGELFF. DNA for the CDR3: TGCGCCAGCAGCTTCTCTAGTTATAACACCGGGGAGCTGTTTTTT.

This rearrangement joins TRBV5-1 to TRBJ2-1; TRBD2 agrees at 8 bases. V gave up 0 bases and J gave up 9 bases; unmatched junction bases: 8. Germline-derived CDR1 and CDR2 are SGHRS and YFSETQ. This CDR3 has 15 amino acids. The CDR3: CASSLGTSSPFEQFF. Written as DNA, the CDR3 is TGCGCCAGCAGCTTGGGGACTAGCTCACCATTTGAGCAGTTCTTC.

The chain uses TRBV6-5 and TRBJ1-1; D is uncertain. Per germline, CDR1 MNHEY and CDR2 SVGAGI. The CDR3 is 14 amino acids. V shed 0 bases and J shed 4 bases, with 9 bases lying between them. Written as DNA, the CDR3 is TGTGCCAGCAGTTACTCGCGCCGGGGCACTGAAGCTTTCTTT. Its translation: CASSYSRRGTEAFF.

The CDR3 DNA is TGTGCCAGCAGTTTATACTCACAGGGCTTTGACTATGGCTACACCTTC. It specifies CASSLYSQGFDYGYTF. The rearrangement links TRBV28 to TRBJ1-2; TRBD1 is a possible D gene (6 bases). V was trimmed by 1 base and J by 3 bases, leaving 15 bases between them. The CDR3 totals 16 residues. Germline CDR1 is MDHEN and CDR2 is SYDVKM.

The V and J genes are TRBV5-1 and TRBJ2-3; unclear D gene. The germline gives CDR1 SGHRS, CDR2 YFSETQ. There are 13 residues in the CDR3. V lost 0 bases and J 0 bases, leaving 2 bases between the germline ends. The CDR3 sequence is CASSLASTDTQYF. The CDR3 nucleotides are TGCGCCAGCAGCTTGGCGAGCACAGATACGCAGTATTTT.

This clone came up once. This chain joins TRBV9 and TRBJ1-4; no clear D. There are 15 residues in the CDR3. In germline, CDR1 is SGDLS, CDR2 YYNGEE. V was trimmed by 0 bases and J by 3 bases, leaving 9 bases between them. CDR3 loop: CASSVATLPNEKLFF. CDR3 nucleotide sequence: TGTGCCAGCAGCGTAGCAACTCTCCCTAATGAAAAACTGTTTTTT.

The V and J genes are TRBV11-2 and TRBJ2-7, with D perhaps TRBD1 (6 bases). The germline V gene has CDR1 SGHAT and CDR2 FQNNGV. The CDR3 runs 11 residues. V was shortened by 9 bases and J by 3 bases, with 9 bases between the two germline ends. CDR3 nucleotide sequence: TGTGCCAGTGAACAGGGCTACGAGCAGTACTTC. It is translated as CASEQGYEQYF. Using reference TRBV11-2 and TRBJ2-7 for the parts outside the CDR3, the full variable domain is EAGVAQSPRYKIIEKRQSVAFWCNPISGHATLYWYQQILGQGPKLLIQFQNNGVVDDSQLPKDRFSAERLKGVDSTLKIQPAKLEDSAVYLCASEQGYEQYFGPGTRLTVT.

This clone is judged medium-sized. This chain joins TRBV19 and TRBJ1-2, with 7 bases lining up with TRBD1. The CDR3 length is 15 residues. The germline V gene encodes CDR1 LNHDA and CDR2 SQIVND (reference sequence). J was trimmed by 2 bases and V by 4 bases; bases with no gene match: 7. The CDR3: CASSTPRQGNYGYTF. As DNA, the CDR3 is TGTGCCAGTAGTACCCCACGACAGGGCAACTATGGCTACACCTTC.

This clone was observed a handful of times. The chain links TRBV11-2 to TRBJ2-5; 9 nucleotides agree with TRBD2. Germline assignment: CDR1 SGHAT and CDR2 FQNNGV. V dropped 7 bases and J dropped 3; count of bases not matched to a gene: 9. CDR3 length: 15 amino acids. In DNA form, the CDR3 reads TGTGCCAGCACCCCGCGGGGGGGGGTTGAAGAGACCCAGTACTTC. It encodes CASTPRGGVEETQYF.

This clone qualifies as medium-sized (0.01 to 0.1%). Relative to the germline gene, one junction end is altered; a read error may explain this. The chain recombines TRBV6-5 with TRBJ1-3; D gene uncertain. Germline CDR1 reads MNHEY; CDR2 reads SVGAGI. This CDR3 has 15 residues. CDR3 residues: CASSVTGSPGNAIYF. CDR3 DNA: TGTGCCAGCAGCGTGACCGGGAGCCCTGGAAACGCCATATATTTT.

This clone is medium-sized by share. V and J are TRBV5-6 and TRBJ2-7; D is ambiguous. The CDR3 spans 13 residues. Germline values: CDR1 SGHDT, CDR2 YYEEEE. V shed 6 bases and J shed 6 bases, with 16 bases lying between them. The DNA for the CDR3 is TGTGCCAGCACCCTTGGTCGGGTTAGCGAGCAGTACTTC. It yields the protein CASTLGRVSEQYF.

The chain joins TRBV10-3 to TRBJ1-1, with 7 bases that match TRBD1. The CDR3 has 15 residues. The V and J ends lost 6 bases and 3 bases, in that order; junction bases with no gene match: 10. Germline-derived CDR1 and CDR2 are ENHRY and SYGVKD. This CDR3 reads CAIRRIRGFDTEAFF. In DNA form, the CDR3 reads TGTGCCATCAGGCGGATCAGGGGGTTCGACACTGAAGCTTTCTTT.

The rearrangement joins TRBV5-1 to TRBJ2-1; 15 positions agree with TRBD2. Germline V gene sequence: CDR1 SGHRS, CDR2 YFSETQ. J gave up 9 bases and V 0 bases, and 7 bases lay outside the gene matches. The CDR3 has 17 residues. CDR3 region: CASSLAGGLAGGSEQFF. CDR3 in DNA: TGCGCCAGCAGCTTGGCCGGAGGACTAGCGGGGGGGTCTGAGCAGTTCTTC.

Judged by abundance, this clone is medium-sized. J is TRBJ2-7 and V is TRBV6-6, with 11 bases aligning to TRBD2. Germline lookup yields CDR1 MNHNY and CDR2 SVGAGI (reference sequence). J lost 1 base, V lost 5 bases, and 4 bases had no gene match. The CDR3 sequence is 15 residues long. CDR3 residues: CASSATSGASYEQYF. In nucleotides, the CDR3 is TGTGCCAGCAGTGCGACTAGCGGGGCTTCCTACGAGCAGTACTTC.

V is TRBV7-7 and J is TRBJ2-1; the D is unclear. Trimming stripped 2 bases from V and 9 bases from J, with 17 bases between. The CDR3 is 15 amino acids. Germline loops: CDR1 SSHAT, CDR2 FNYEAQ (reference sequence). CDR3 residues: CASSLRPLPTGEQFF. CDR3 bases: TGTGCCAGCAGCTTAAGACCGCTCCCTACGGGTGAGCAGTTCTTC.

By sample fraction, this clone is medium-sized. The chain uses TRBV4-1 and TRBJ1-4; TRBD1 might be the D (6 bases). The ends were cut back, 4 bases at V and 0 bases at J, with 18 bases in the middle. Per the germline V gene, CDR1 is MGHRA and CDR2 is YSYEKL. This CDR3 comprises 18 residues. Written as DNA, the CDR3 is TGCGCCAGCAGCCCGCAATGGACAGCCGCTGCAACTAATGAAAAACTGTTTTTT. It yields the protein CASSPQWTAAATNEKLFF.

V is TRBV9 and J is TRBJ2-3; 8 nucleotides line up with TRBD2. From germline, CDR1 is SGDLS and CDR2 YYNGEE. V was pared by 4 bases and J by 0 bases, with 10 bases of the junction left unmatched. The CDR3 runs 17 residues. CDR3: CASSRRGGLISTDTQYF. The DNA for the CDR3 is TGTGCCAGCAGCCGTCGGGGGGGCCTTATAAGCACAGATACGCAGTATTTT.

In its sample, this clone was seen once. The chain uses TRBV19 and TRBJ1-2, with D tentatively TRBD1 (5 bases). This CDR3 has 13 residues. V dropped 8 bases and J dropped 4 bases, with 14 bases sitting between them. Germline values: CDR1 LNHDA, CDR2 SQIVND (reference sequence). CDR3 amino acids: CASGPGGAYGYTF. The CDR3 nucleotides read TGTGCCAGTGGCCCTGGCGGGGCCTATGGCTACACCTTC.

The chain has TRBV28 and TRBJ2-1, with 10 bases aligning to TRBD2. The CDR3 has 15 amino acids. The germline CDR1 and CDR2 sequences are MDHEN and SYDVKM. V lost 7 bases to trimming and J lost 8 bases; unmatched junction nucleotides: 11. The CDR3 DNA reads as TGTGCCAGCACCTCTCAAGTAGCGGGGGGCTATGAGCAGTTCTTC. The encoded protein is CASTSQVAGGYEQFF.

This clone has a handful of counts. The chain carries TRBV18 and TRBJ2-7, with 9 bases fitting TRBD1. Germline assignment: CDR1 KGHSH and CDR2 LQKENI. The CDR3 is 13 amino acids. V was pared by 5 bases and J by 7 bases, with 6 bases of the junction left unmatched. CDR3 sequence (DNA): TGTGCCAGCTCAGCCCTCGACAGGGGGGAGCAGTACTTC. Residues: CASSALDRGEQYF. The full variable domain, with the rest looked up from reference TRBV18 and TRBJ2-7, is NAGVMQNPRHLVRRRGQEARLRCSPMKGHSHVYWYRQLPEEGLKFMVYLQKENIIDESGMPKERFSAEFPKEGPSILRIQQVVRGDSAAYFCASSALDRGEQYFGPGTRLTVT.

The rearrangement joins TRBV7-8 to TRBJ2-7, with TRBD1 identical over 7 bases. This CDR3 contains 14 residues. With 5 bases clipped from V and 2 bases from J, the junction kept 6 bases outside the gene matches. Looked up from germline, CDR1 is SGHVS and CDR2 is FQNEAQ. The CDR3 DNA is TGTGCCAGCAGCCTCCAGACAGGGCCCTACGAGCAGTACTTC. This translates into CASSLQTGPYEQYF.

The chain carries TRBV5-1 and TRBJ2-2; D might be TRBD1 (6 bases). Per germline, CDR1 SGHRS and CDR2 YFSETQ. This CDR3 spans 15 amino acids. Deletions cut 5 bases from V and 4 bases from J, with 15 bases between. The CDR3 nucleotides read TGCGCCAGCAGTAGGGCAGGGGACCCCACCGGGGAGCTGTTTTTT. The encoded protein is CASSRAGDPTGELFF.

This clone appeared once. The gene calls are TRBV5-1 and TRBJ2-5; 8 bases agree with TRBD1. Germline CDR1 is SGHRS and CDR2 is YFSETQ. The V gene end was trimmed by 2 bases and the J gene end by 5 bases; junction bases not matched to a gene: 2. This CDR3 spans 13 amino acids. CDR3 sequence: CASSFWDRETQYF. Written as DNA, the CDR3 is TGCGCCAGCAGCTTCTGGGACAGGGAGACCCAGTACTTC.

This sequence joins TRBV7-8 and TRBJ2-2; D is unresolved. This CDR3 spans 11 amino acids. Trimming removed 5 bases at V and 8 bases at J, with 6 bases between. The germline V gene encodes CDR1 SGHVS and CDR2 FQNEAQ. Here the CDR3 DNA reads TGTGCCAGCAGCCTCGAGGGGGAGCTGTTTTTT. As protein: CASSLEGELFF.

The chain couples TRBV7-2 to TRBJ1-3; no reliable D call. CDR1 is SGHTA and CDR2 is FQGNSA in the germline V gene. Trimming cost V 3 bases and J 0 bases, with 12 bases left between them. This CDR3 has 16 amino acids. Here the CDR3 reads CASSLANSNSGNTIYF. In DNA, the CDR3 is TGTGCCAGCAGCTTGGCGAACAGCAACTCTGGAAACACCATATATTTT.